Shown below are 20 T cell receptor beta chains from a single sample sequenced in a study of patients and donors after allogeneic stem cell transplantation. MiXCR was run by TCRdb on the RT-PCR reads, yielding one entry per CDR3 protein. In the table there are hundreds of thousands of distinct CDR3 sequences, 16% of which are singletons. The specimen was blood, either unsorted or a sorted T cell fraction (not recorded which). These receptors were collected from a human donor who was either an allogeneic HSCT recipient or a stem cell or donor lymphocyte infusion donor (not recorded which). It is not recorded whose cells these are; they may come from a transplant donor.

The V call is TRBV9, the J call TRBJ1-1, with TRBD1 as a possible D gene (6 bases). From germline, CDR1 is SGDLS and CDR2 YYNGEE. The CDR3 contains 14 residues. V gave up 2 bases and J gave up 6 bases, with 14 bases separating them. CDR3 DNA sequence: TGTGCCAGCAGCGTTTCGGTAGGGGGGGCTGAAGCTTTCTTT. Encoded protein: CASSVSVGGAEAFF.

The V gene is TRBV2, the J gene TRBJ2-5; D is possibly TRBD1 or TRBD2 (5 bases each). The CDR3 totals 14 residues. The germline V gene has CDR1 SNHLY and CDR2 FYNNEI. The V gene lost 7 bases and the J gene lost 5 bases, with 17 bases spanning the gap. CDR3 region: CASNIKLGDETQYF. The CDR3 bases are TGTGCCAGCAACATAAAACTAGGGGACGAGACCCAGTACTTC.

This CDR3 is CASSSGPADEQYF. The CDR3 DNA follows: TGTGCCAGCAGCTCCGGACCCGCTGACGAGCAGTACTTC. The rearrangement joins TRBV2 to TRBJ2-7; D is ambiguous. V lost 6 bases and J 5 bases, leaving 14 bases between the germline ends. CDR3 length: 13 amino acids. Looked up from germline, CDR1 is SNHLY and CDR2 is FYNNEI.

This clonotype has just a few counts. V usage is TRBV9 and J usage is TRBJ1-1; 8 bases agree with TRBD1. The germline gives CDR1 SGDLS, CDR2 YYNGEE. The trim removed 4 bases at V and 5 bases at J, leaving 4 bases unmatched. This CDR3 is 13 amino acids long. CDR3 nucleotides: TGTGCCAGCAGCACAGGGGGAGGGACTGAAGCTTTCTTT. Translating gives CASSTGGGTEAFF. The variable domain in full, completed from reference TRBV9 and TRBJ1-1, reads DSGVTQTPKHLITATGQRVTLRCSPRSGDLSVYWYQQSLDQGLQFLIQYYNGEERAKGNILERFSAQQFPDLHSELNLSSLELGDSALYFCASSTGGGTEAFFGQGTRLTVV.

There are a few counts of this clonotype. The chain employs TRBV7-2 and TRBJ2-1; maybe TRBD2 (7 bases). Trimming stripped 1 base from V and 7 bases from J, with 17 bases between. CDR1 is SGHTA, CDR2 FQGNSA, per germline. The CDR3 runs to 16 residues. The CDR3 is CASSLELGGAQNEQFF. CDR3 coding DNA: TGTGCCAGCAGCTTAGAGCTGGGGGGGGCCCAGAATGAGCAGTTCTTC.

The sample holds a few counts of this clonotype. The chain combines TRBV7-9 with TRBJ1-4, with D possibly TRBD1 on 5 matching bases. Germline V CDR1 and CDR2: SEHNR, FQNEAQ (reference sequence). V lost 1 base, J lost 8 bases, and 11 bases lay in between. This CDR3 spans 14 amino acids. CDR3 DNA: TGTGCCAGCAGCTTAGAGGGGTGGGACGAAAAACTGTTTTTT. It yields the protein CASSLEGWDEKLFF.

This clonotype was found a few times. V gene TRBV5-1 combines with J gene TRBJ1-2; D possibly corresponds to TRBD1 (5 bases). The CDR3 consists of 14 residues. Germline CDR1 is SGHRS and CDR2 is YFSETQ. The ends were cut back, 2 bases at V and 7 bases at J, with 15 bases in the middle. This CDR3 reads CASSFEFAGVGYTF. CDR3 DNA: TGCGCCAGCAGCTTTGAGTTCGCGGGGGTTGGCTACACCTTC.

The sample holds a few counts of this clonotype. J is TRBJ1-1 and V is TRBV27, with D tentatively TRBD1 (5 bases). V lost 5 bases, J lost 4 bases, and 11 bases lay in between. The CDR3 sequence is 13 residues long. From germline, CDR1 is MNHEY and CDR2 SMNVEV (reference sequence). CDR3 nucleotides: TGTGCCAGCAGTCTCCGACAGCCCACTGAAGCTTTCTTT. Its translation is CASSLRQPTEAFF.

The chain employs TRBV11-2 and TRBJ2-1; 8 nucleotides line up with TRBD1. V shed 5 bases, J shed 5 bases, and the junction held 11 bases outside the gene matches. The length of the CDR3 is 16 residues. Germline V gene lookup returns CDR1 SGHAT and CDR2 FQNNGV. The CDR3 DNA is TGTGCCAGCAGCCAGCCCGGCAGGGGGCTCCACAATGAGCAGTTCTTC. Translating gives CASSQPGRGLHNEQFF.

This clonotype was detected ten times or more. The CDR3 nucleotides read TGCGCCAGCAGCCAAGTTGGAAGCTACAATGAGCAGTTCTTC. Translated, it gives CASSQVGSYNEQFF. V and J are TRBV4-3 and TRBJ2-1; unclear D gene. V was pared by 1 base and J by 3 bases, with 7 bases between. Germline CDR1 and CDR2: LGHNA and YSLEER. The CDR3 contains 14 residues.

This clonotype has only a few counts. This chain links TRBV7-2 with TRBJ2-1, with 13 bases lining up with TRBD2. Per germline, CDR1 SGHTA and CDR2 FQGNSA. The CDR3 runs 14 residues. The J segment lost 7 bases and the V segment lost 8 bases, leaving 5 bases of the junction unmatched. Here the CDR3 reads CASQLAGGLNEQFF. DNA of the CDR3: TGTGCCAGCCAACTAGCGGGGGGGCTTAATGAGCAGTTCTTC.

This rearrangement joins TRBV15 to TRBJ1-2, with TRBD1 matching 7 bases. This CDR3 region has 16 residues. J was trimmed by 0 bases and V by 2 bases; bases with no gene match: 6. Germline values: CDR1 LNHNV, CDR2 YYDKDF (reference sequence). CDR3 sequence: CATSRHRDSPNYGYTF. As DNA, the CDR3 is TGTGCCACCAGCAGACATAGGGACAGCCCTAACTATGGCTACACCTTC.

The CDR3 spells CATSDFKQGLYEQYF. The CDR3 bases are TGTGCCACCAGTGATTTCAAACAGGGACTCTACGAGCAGTACTTC. The chain carries TRBV24-1 and TRBJ2-7; D could derive from TRBD1 or TRBD2 (6 bases each). The germline CDR1 and CDR2 sequences are KGHDR and SFDVKD. Trimming removed 1 base at V and 3 bases at J, with 12 bases between. The CDR3 has 15 residues.

A few counts support this clonotype. The genes are TRBV6-1 and TRBJ1-1, with a possible D match to TRBD1 (6 bases). V was pared by 10 bases and J by 5 bases, with 20 bases between. The germline V gene has CDR1 MNHNS and CDR2 SASEGT. The CDR3 is 14 residues long. In DNA form, the CDR3 reads TGTGCCACCAAAAGAGAGGACAGAGGAACTGAAGCTTTCTTT. This gives the protein CATKREDRGTEAFF.

As DNA, the CDR3 is TGTGCCAGCTCACGATATGGGACTCAGAACACTGAAGCTTTCTTT. Translation: CASSRYGTQNTEAFF. This sequence joins TRBV18 and TRBJ1-1, with D possibly TRBD1 on 5 matching bases. Trimming removed 4 bases at V and 1 base at J, with 13 bases between. The V gene's germline CDR1 is KGHSH and CDR2 LQKENI. The CDR3 loop spans 15 amino acids.

This clonotype has ten or more counts. This chain connects TRBV6-5 to TRBJ2-7; tentative D call: TRBD1 (6 bases). V was clipped by 5 bases and J by 4 bases, with 9 bases between them. CDR1 is MNHEY and CDR2 is SVGAGI in the germline V gene. CDR3 size: 12 residues. This chain's CDR3 is CASSAQGYEQYF. The CDR3 bases are TGTGCCAGCAGTGCACAGGGTTACGAGCAGTACTTC.

The CDR3 reads CASSGDRSNQPQHF. CDR3 coding DNA: TGTGCCAGCAGTGGGGACAGAAGCAATCAGCCCCAGCATTTT. The V call is TRBV12-3 or TRBV12-4, the J call TRBJ1-5; 7 nucleotides line up with TRBD1. The CDR3 length is 14 residues. The V and J ends lost 5 bases and 1 base, in that order; junction bases with no gene match: 2.

This clonotype has ten or more counts. V usage is TRBV5-1 and J usage is TRBJ2-7; 9 bases map to TRBD1. After removal of 3 bases from V and 3 bases from J, the junction contained 7 bases not matched to a gene. Germline V gene sequence: CDR1 SGHRS, CDR2 YFSETQ. The CDR3 runs 15 residues. The CDR3 protein is CASSWGQGKVYEQYF. CDR3 DNA sequence: TGCGCCAGCAGCTGGGGACAGGGAAAGGTCTACGAGCAGTACTTC.

This clonotype turned up a few times. The chain uses TRBV5-4 and TRBJ2-3; D uncertain. Germline CDR1 is SGHNT and CDR2 is YYREEE (reference sequence). The CDR3 covers 14 residues. V was trimmed by 3 bases and J by 0 bases, leaving 8 bases between them. The CDR3 sequence: CASSYSSSTDTQYF. CDR3 DNA: TGTGCCAGCAGCTATTCCTCTAGCACAGATACGCAGTATTTT.

The gene calls are TRBV12-3 or TRBV12-4 and TRBJ2-7, with a tentative D call TRBD2 (6 bases). Trimming took 6 bases from V and 3 from J, leaving 12 bases between them. The CDR3 is made up of 13 amino acids. CDR3: CASRRAGIYEQYF. CDR3 DNA sequence: TGTGCCAGCAGACGGGCGGGAATCTACGAGCAGTACTTC.